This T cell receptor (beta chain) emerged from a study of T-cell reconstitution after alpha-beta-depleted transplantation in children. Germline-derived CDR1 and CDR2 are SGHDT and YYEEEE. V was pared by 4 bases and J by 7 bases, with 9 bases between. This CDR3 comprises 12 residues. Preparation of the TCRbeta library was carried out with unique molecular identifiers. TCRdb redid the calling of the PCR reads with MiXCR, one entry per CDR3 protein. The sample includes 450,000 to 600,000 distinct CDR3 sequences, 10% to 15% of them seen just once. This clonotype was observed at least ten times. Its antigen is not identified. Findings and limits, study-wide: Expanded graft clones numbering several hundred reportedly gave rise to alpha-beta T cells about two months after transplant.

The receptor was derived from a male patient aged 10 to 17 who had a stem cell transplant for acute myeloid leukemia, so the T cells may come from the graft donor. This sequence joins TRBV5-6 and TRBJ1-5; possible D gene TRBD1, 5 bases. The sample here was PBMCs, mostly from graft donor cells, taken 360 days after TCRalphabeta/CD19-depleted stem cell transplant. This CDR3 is CASSVQAQPQHF. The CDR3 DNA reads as TGTGCCAGCAGCGTACAGGCACAGCCCCAGCATTTT. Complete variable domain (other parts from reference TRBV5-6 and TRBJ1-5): DAGVTQSPTHLIKTRGQQVTLRCSPKSGHDTVSWYQQALGQGPQFIFQYYEEEERQRGNFPDRFSGHQFPNYSSELNVNALLLGDSALYLCASSVQAQPQHFGDGTRLSIL.